Below are 19 T cell receptor beta chains sequenced from a single sample in a study of patients and donors after allogeneic stem cell transplantation. TCRdb independently ran MiXCR on the RT-PCR reads; one entry per CDR3 protein. The sample lists about a million distinct CDR3 sequences, more than 15% occurring once. Sequencing used blood, either unsorted or a sorted T cell fraction (not recorded which). The origin of the receptors is a human donor who was either an allogeneic HSCT recipient or a stem cell or donor lymphocyte infusion donor (not recorded which). It is not recorded whose cells these are; they may come from a transplant donor.

The rearrangement links TRBV6-1 to TRBJ1-2, with 10 nucleotides matching TRBD1. Trimming cost V 7 bases and J 8 bases; bases outside gene matches: 10. This CDR3 has 14 amino acids. Germline-derived CDR1 and CDR2 are MNHNS and SASEGT. The CDR3 is CASTGGTGVGGYTF. CDR3 bases: TGTGCCAGCACCGGAGGGACAGGGGTGGGCGGCTACACCTTC.

The CDR3 sequence: CAGKLEGRGRCEQYF. The CDR3 DNA reads TGTGCCGGAAAACTGGAGGGCAGGGGCAGGTGCGAGCAGTACTTC. The chain couples TRBV30 to TRBJ2-7; D may match TRBD1 or TRBD2 (6 bases each). The V gene lost 8 bases and the J gene lost 6 bases, with 26 bases spanning the gap. The CDR3 extends over 15 amino acids. Germline V lookup: CDR1 GTSNPN, CDR2 SVGIG (reference sequence).

DNA of the CDR3: TGTGCCAGCAGATTACTTCCGGGACAGGCTCTTCCGGACACTGAAGCTTTCTTT. Its protein product is CASRLLPGQALPDTEAFF. The chain combines TRBV2 with TRBJ1-1, with 8 nucleotides matching TRBD1. Germline V CDR1 and CDR2: SNHLY, FYNNEI. The CDR3 loop spans 18 amino acids. Unmatched junction bases numbered 18, after V lost 6 bases and J lost 3 bases.

This clonotype was recorded a few times. The CDR3 region has the DNA TGCGCCAGCAGCCAAGATTTGGTAGCGGGGGCGTACCAAGAGACCCAGTACTTC. Amino acid sequence: CASSQDLVAGAYQETQYF. The chain joins TRBV4-1 to TRBJ2-5; TRBD2 matches at 9 bases. CDR3 length equals 18 residues. With 0 bases clipped from V and 0 bases from J, the junction kept 8 bases outside the gene matches. Germline CDR1 reads MGHRA; CDR2 reads YSYEKL.

This clonotype appeared many times. In DNA, the CDR3 is TGTGCCACCAGTGATTCGGGGACTTATCTCAATGAGCAGTTCTTC. Its protein product is CATSDSGTYLNEQFF. The chain recombines TRBV24-1 with TRBJ2-1, with D perhaps matching TRBD2 (6 bases). The CDR3 length is 15 residues. V gave up 2 bases and J gave up 6 bases, with 13 bases separating them. CDR1 is KGHDR and CDR2 is SFDVKD in the germline V gene.

The rearrangement uses TRBV6-5 and TRBJ2-1, with 12 bases fitting TRBD2. The junction had 12 bases not matched to a gene; V was cut back by 1 base and J by 5 bases. The length of the CDR3 is 19 residues. Germline loops: CDR1 MNHEY, CDR2 SVGAGI. CDR3: CASSYWASPLAGGDNEQFF. CDR3 coding DNA: TGTGCCAGCAGTTACTGGGCCTCCCCTCTAGCGGGGGGGGACAATGAGCAGTTCTTC.

Only a few counts were recorded for this clonotype. The rearrangement uses TRBV27 and TRBJ1-5, with 12 bases that match TRBD1. Per germline, CDR1 MNHEY and CDR2 SMNVEV (reference sequence). V was pared by 5 bases and J by 2 bases, with 4 bases of the junction left unmatched. This CDR3 is built from 16 residues. The CDR3: CASSAGTGGGNQPQHF. The CDR3 nucleotides are TGTGCCAGCAGTGCCGGGACAGGGGGCGGCAATCAGCCCCAGCATTTT.

This clonotype showed up many times. CDR3 nucleotide sequence: TGTGCCAGCAGTTACCGAGGGGGAACTGAAGCTTTCTTT. Translating it yields CASSYRGGTEAFF. The V and J genes are TRBV6-5 and TRBJ1-1, with D perhaps matching TRBD1 (6 bases). Per the germline V gene, CDR1 is MNHEY and CDR2 is SVGAGI. The V end was cut by 2 bases, the J end by 5 bases, with 9 bases between. The CDR3 loop spans 13 amino acids.

This clonotype was detected a few times. CDR3 nucleotide sequence: TGTGCCAGCAGCTTAGTTAGGGGAGGTCCCTCTGGAAACACCATATATTTT. It translates to CASSLVRGGPSGNTIYF. The chain recombines TRBV7-2 with TRBJ1-3; perhaps TRBD1 as D (5 bases). CDR1 and CDR2 (germline): SGHTA, FQGNSA. The CDR3 covers 17 residues. Trimming left V 1 base short and J 0 bases short, with 13 bases between.

The table lists this clonotype with a few counts. DNA for the CDR3: TGTGCCAGCAGTGAAGGAGGGGGGCTGTACGAGCAGTACTTC. The encoded protein is CASSEGGGLYEQYF. The chain joins TRBV25-1 to TRBJ2-7, with D perhaps TRBD1 or TRBD2 (6 bases each). This CDR3 spans 14 amino acids. Trimming shortened V by 2 bases and J by 4 bases, and 12 bases separated the two germline ends. Germline values: CDR1 MGHDK, CDR2 SYGVNS.

This clonotype was seen repeatedly, ten times or more. A read error may produce the germline difference seen at one junction end. The chain carries TRBV4-1 and TRBJ2-7, with TRBD1 matching 8 bases. Germline CDR1 reads MGHRA; CDR2 reads YSYEKL. The CDR3 runs 14 residues. This CDR3 reads CASSQDRGSYEQYF. CDR3 bases: TGTGCCAGCAGCCAAGACAGGGGTTCCTACGAGCAGTACTTC.

This clonotype was seen only once. V gene TRBV11-3 combines with J gene TRBJ2-5, with 11 bases fitting TRBD2. Germline loops: CDR1 SGHNT, CDR2 YENEEA. The CDR3 has 16 amino acids. The V and J ends lost 5 bases and 5 bases, in that order; junction bases with no gene match: 10. This CDR3 reads CASSPKTSGRTETQYF. For the CDR3, the DNA is TGTGCCAGCAGCCCTAAAACTAGCGGGAGAACGGAGACCCAGTACTTC.

This clonotype was found a few times. The V call is TRBV5-1, the J call TRBJ2-1, with 8 bases aligning to TRBD2. Per the germline V gene, CDR1 is SGHRS and CDR2 is YFSETQ. This CDR3 comprises 16 residues. Trimming removed 7 bases from V and 4 bases from J; junction bases left unmatched: 13. The CDR3 here is CASGLHSGTAYNEQFF. Written as DNA, the CDR3 is TGCGCCAGCGGCCTCCATAGCGGGACGGCGTACAATGAGCAGTTCTTC.

This clonotype was detected a few times. CDR3 in amino acids: CASTDGGSGRVYAYEQYF. In nucleotides, the CDR3 is TGTGCCAGCACCGACGGTGGTAGCGGGAGGGTTTATGCCTACGAGCAGTACTTC. J is TRBJ2-7 and V is TRBV12-3 or TRBV12-4; TRBD2 agrees at 11 bases. With V trimmed by 7 bases and J by 2 bases, 16 bases remained unmatched. The CDR3 loop spans 18 amino acids.

This clonotype was detected a few times. The V gene is TRBV7-9, the J gene TRBJ1-4, with no clear D. This CDR3 contains 15 residues. Trimming took 1 base from V and 5 from J, leaving 11 bases between them. Germline V gene sequence: CDR1 SEHNR, CDR2 FQNEAQ (reference sequence). The DNA for the CDR3 is TGTGCCAGCAGCTTAGGGGCAGGAAGCAATGAAAAACTGTTTTTT. It translates to CASSLGAGSNEKLFF.

With respect to this clonotype: At one end, the junction sequence differs from germline, possibly due to a read error. This chain joins TRBV2 and TRBJ1-1; 8 nucleotides agree with TRBD1. Germline CDR1 reads SNHLY; CDR2 reads FYNNEI. This CDR3 is built from 14 residues. The CDR3 nucleotides are TGTGCCAGCACCGGACAGGGTCTGAGGACTGAAGCCTTCTTT. It encodes CASTGQGLRTEAFF.

This chain uses TRBV25-1 with TRBJ1-4, with D uncertain. Germline CDR1 is MGHDK and CDR2 is SYGVNS. With 1 base removed from V and 7 bases from J, the gap between germline ends came to 13 bases. There are 15 residues in the CDR3. The CDR3 DNA follows: TGTGCCAGCAGTGAATCCGTGGGGAGGAGTGAAAAACTGTTTTTT. It codes for CASSESVGRSEKLFF.

The count of this clonotype is one. The rearrangement uses TRBV6-2 or TRBV6-3 and TRBJ2-1, with D unclear. V dropped 3 bases and J dropped 4 bases, with 10 bases sitting between them. The germline CDR1 and CDR2 sequences are MNHEY and SVGEGT. The CDR3 is 14 amino acids. CDR3 coding DNA: TGTGCCAGCAGTTATCAGACCCGTTACAATGAGCAGTTCTTC. It translates to CASSYQTRYNEQFF.

The rearrangement uses TRBV6-4 and TRBJ2-2; D uncertain. The CDR3 is 13 amino acids. V was shortened by 0 bases and J by 4 bases, with 3 bases between the two germline ends. CDR1 is MRHNA, CDR2 SNTAGT, per germline. The CDR3 nucleotides read TGTGCCAGCAGTGACTCTCTCACCGGGGAGCTGTTTTTT. Encoded protein: CASSDSLTGELFF.